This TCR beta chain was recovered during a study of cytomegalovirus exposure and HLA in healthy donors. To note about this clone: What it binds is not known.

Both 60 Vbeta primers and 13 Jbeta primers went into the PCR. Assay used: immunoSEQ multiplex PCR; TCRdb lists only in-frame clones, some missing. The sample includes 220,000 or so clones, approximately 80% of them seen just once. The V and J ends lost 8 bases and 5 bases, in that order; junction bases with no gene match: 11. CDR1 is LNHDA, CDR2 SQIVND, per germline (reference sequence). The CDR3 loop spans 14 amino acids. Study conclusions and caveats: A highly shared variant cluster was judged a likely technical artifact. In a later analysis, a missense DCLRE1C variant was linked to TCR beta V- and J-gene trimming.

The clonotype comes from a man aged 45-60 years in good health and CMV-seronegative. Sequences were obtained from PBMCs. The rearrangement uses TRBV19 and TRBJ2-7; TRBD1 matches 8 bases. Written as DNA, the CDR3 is TGTGCCAGTGCTACAGGACAGGGTGTCCACGAGCAGTACTTC. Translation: CASATGQGVHEQYF. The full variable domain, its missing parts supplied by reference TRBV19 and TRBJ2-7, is DGGITQSPKYLFRKEGQNVTLSCEQNLNHDAMYWYRQDPGQGLRLIYYSQIVNDFQKGDIAEGYSVSREKKESFPLTVTSAQKNPTAFYLCASATGQGVHEQYFGPGTRLTVT.